Shown below are 19 T cell receptor beta chains from a single sample sequenced in a study of blood T cell repertoires in COVID-19. Clones were sequenced by immunoSEQ multiplex PCR, and TCRdb holds only the in-frame ones, with some missing. The sample yields roughly 70,000 clones, around 74% seen once. Sequenced input: peripheral blood. All receptors derive from a man between 60 and 70 years old with COVID-19, enrolled during active disease.

The chain carries TRBV10-1 and TRBJ2-5, with D possibly TRBD2 on 6 matching bases. Trimming pared 11 bases from V and 4 bases from J, leaving 11 bases between. The germline V gene encodes CDR1 WNHNN and CDR2 SYGVQD (reference sequence). The CDR3 spans 11 residues. The CDR3 coding sequence is TGCGCCGCAGCCGGGGGAGAGACCCAGTACTTC. Its protein is CAAAGGETQYF.

The V call is TRBV6-1, the J call TRBJ2-3, with TRBD2 matching over 14 bases. Germline V gene sequence: CDR1 MNHNS, CDR2 SASEGT. The V segment lost 1 base and the J segment 1 base; nucleotides outside the gene matches: 4. The CDR3 totals 18 residues. As DNA, the CDR3 is TGTGCCAGCAGTGAAGGGACTAGCGGGGGGTTAGGCACAGATACGCAGTATTTT. Translated, it gives CASSEGTSGGLGTDTQYF.

This clone was counted once. This chain connects TRBV3-1 (or the pseudogene TRBV3-2) to TRBJ1-5; a possible D gene is TRBD1 (6 bases). The CDR3 runs to 15 residues. Germline V lookup: CDR1 LGHDT, CDR2 YNNKEL (reference sequence). Between the trimmed V and J ends, which lost 3 bases and 8 bases, there was a span of 17 bases. The CDR3 loop is CASSQSRGDGEPQHF. CDR3 DNA sequence: TGTGCCAGCAGCCAGAGCAGGGGCGATGGTGAGCCCCAGCATTTT.

CDR3 coding DNA: TGTGCCAGTAGCCCCGCCCGGGGGGCGAGAGAGACCCAGTACTTC. Protein: CASSPARGARETQYF. This rearrangement joins TRBV19 to TRBJ2-5; tentatively, D is TRBD2 (7 bases). Germline V gene sequence: CDR1 LNHDA, CDR2 SQIVND (reference sequence). V lost 6 bases to trimming and J lost 4 bases, with 18 bases between them. The CDR3 runs 15 residues.

In its sample, this clone was seen a few times. The CDR3 bases are TGTGCCTGGAGTGGTGAGTCAGGGAATCAGCCCCAGCATTTT. Translated, it gives CAWSGESGNQPQHF. The chain uses TRBV30 and TRBJ1-5; tentatively, D is TRBD1 (5 bases). CDR3 length: 14 amino acids. Trimming left V 1 base short and J 4 bases short, with 11 bases between. Germline CDR1 reads GTSNPN; CDR2 reads SVGIG (reference sequence).

This clone turned up a few times. This chain joins TRBV5-1 and TRBJ2-5; D is unclear. The ends were cut back, 3 bases at V and 5 bases at J, with 14 bases in the middle. Germline CDR1 is SGHRS and CDR2 is YFSETQ. This CDR3 is built from 14 residues. DNA for the CDR3: TGCGCCAGCAGCTCTCTCGCCCTGAGGGAGACCCAGTACTTC. Protein: CASSSLALRETQYF.

V is TRBV7-2 and J is TRBJ2-6, with D maybe TRBD1 (6 bases). Germline CDR1 SGHTA, CDR2 FQGNSA. CDR3 size: 16 residues. V lost 1 base and J lost 4, with 11 bases in between. The CDR3 protein is CASSLDGTTGANVLTF. CDR3 sequence (DNA): TGTGCCAGCAGCTTAGATGGGACAACCGGGGCCAACGTCCTGACTTTC.

V is TRBV12-3 or TRBV12-4 and J is TRBJ1-5; TRBD1 is a possible D gene (5 bases). The CDR3 is made up of 12 amino acids. Trimming took off 5 bases at V and 9 bases at J, with 11 bases between the two ends. In nucleotides, the CDR3 is TGTGCCAGCAGTCTCGCGGGGGGGCCCCAGCATTTT. Translating it yields CASSLAGGPQHF.

The chain is built from TRBV11-3 and TRBJ1-5; TRBD1 matches at 9 bases. V was clipped by 3 bases and J by 0 bases; unmatched bases: 12. This CDR3 has 19 residues. Germline lookup yields CDR1 SGHNT and CDR2 YENEEA. Here the CDR3 DNA reads TGTGCCAGCAGCTTGCCCCGGGACAGGGAGCCGAATAGCAATCAGCCCCAGCATTTT. Its protein is CASSLPRDREPNSNQPQHF.

This clone was recorded a few times. V gene TRBV5-1 combines with J gene TRBJ2-7; D possibly corresponds to TRBD1 (6 bases). V was pared by 4 bases and J by 2 bases, with 13 bases between. Germline V CDR1 and CDR2: SGHRS, YFSETQ. CDR3 length: 14 amino acids. CDR3 sequence (DNA): TGCGCCAGCAGCCTTAGGACAGATACCTACGAGCAGTACTTC. Translating gives CASSLRTDTYEQYF. The entire variable domain, with the rest obtained from reference TRBV5-1 and TRBJ2-7, is as follows: KAGVTQTPRYLIKTRGQQVTLSCSPISGHRSVSWYQQTPGQGLQFLFEYFSETQRNKGNFPGRFSGRQFSNSRSEMNVSTLELGDSALYLCASSLRTDTYEQYFGPGTRLTVT.

The chain links TRBV19 to TRBJ2-3, with TRBD1 identical over 9 bases. With 4 bases clipped from V and 5 bases from J, the junction kept 10 bases outside the gene matches. From germline, CDR1 is LNHDA and CDR2 SQIVND (reference sequence). The CDR3 runs 16 residues. The CDR3 sequence: CASSKQPGQGLDTQYF. The CDR3 DNA reads TGTGCCAGTAGTAAACAGCCGGGACAGGGTTTAGATACGCAGTATTTT.

This clone was detected only once. This chain uses TRBV27 with TRBJ2-2; weak D call: TRBD1 (6 bases). CDR3 size: 14 residues. Germline V gene data show CDR1 as MNHEY and CDR2 as SMNVEV (reference sequence). The germline V and J ends were trimmed by 2 bases and 8 bases, with 12 bases remaining between them. The CDR3 DNA reads as TGTGCCAGCAGTTTAGGGGGCCCTGGGGGGGAGCTGTTTTTT. This gives the protein CASSLGGPGGELFF.

This chain links TRBV5-4 with TRBJ1-4; TRBD1 agrees at 7 bases. Germline CDR1 is SGHNT and CDR2 is YYREEE (reference sequence). CDR3 length: 13 amino acids. The junction had 5 bases not matched to a gene; V was cut back by 4 bases and J by 8 bases. Here the CDR3 DNA reads TGTGCCAGCAGCGGTAGACAGGGCGAAAAACTGTTTTTT. This encodes CASSGRQGEKLFF. The complete variable domain, with remaining parts taken from reference TRBV5-4 and TRBJ1-4, reads ETGVTQSPTHLIKTRGQQVTLRCSSQSGHNTVSWYQQALGQGPQFIFQYYREEENGRGNFPPRFSGLQFPNYSSELNVNALELDDSALYLCASSGRQGEKLFFGSGTQLSVL.

The gene calls are TRBV11-3 and TRBJ2-7; D is undetermined. The V gene's germline CDR1 is SGHNT and CDR2 YENEEA. V lost 5 bases and J lost 0, with 11 bases in between. CDR3 length equals 14 residues. In DNA form, the CDR3 reads TGTGCCAGCAGCGTCTTAGCCCTCTCCTACGAGCAGTACTTC. Its translation: CASSVLALSYEQYF.

V is TRBV5-6 and J is TRBJ1-1; D is possibly TRBD1 (6 bases). The V and J ends lost 2 bases and 5 bases respectively, with 10 bases between them. Germline V gene lookup returns CDR1 SGHDT and CDR2 YYEEEE. CDR3 length: 13 amino acids. The CDR3 protein is CASSFGRGTEAFF. CDR3 in DNA: TGTGCCAGCAGCTTTGGGAGGGGGACTGAAGCTTTCTTT.

The chain recombines TRBV2 with TRBJ2-5, with D maybe TRBD1 (6 bases). CDR3 length equals 13 residues. Trimming stripped 4 bases from V and 1 base from J, with 7 bases between. Per germline, CDR1 SNHLY and CDR2 FYNNEI. CDR3: CASSGTAQETQYF. CDR3 DNA sequence: TGTGCCAGCAGTGGGACAGCCCAAGAGACCCAGTACTTC.

This clone showed up just a few times. V gene TRBV30 combines with J gene TRBJ1-5; no clear D. The V and J ends lost 5 bases and 0 bases respectively, with 8 bases between them. The V gene's germline CDR1 is GTSNPN and CDR2 SVGIG (reference sequence). The CDR3 extends over 13 amino acids. DNA for the CDR3: TGTGCCTGGGGGAGGCTTAGCAATCAGCCCCAGCATTTT. As protein: CAWGRLSNQPQHF.

The chain recombines TRBV9 with TRBJ2-1; 10 bases are a match to TRBD1. Trimming took 3 bases from V and 7 from J; bases not matched to a gene: 4. CDR1 is SGDLS, CDR2 YYNGEE, per germline. There are 14 residues in the CDR3. CDR3 in DNA: TGTGCCAGCAGCGATTGGGACAGGGGTAATGAGCAGTTCTTC. It encodes CASSDWDRGNEQFF.

The rearrangement links TRBV15 to TRBJ2-7; TRBD1 matches at 9 bases. V was clipped by 3 bases and J by 3 bases; unmatched bases: 6. The CDR3 length is 15 residues. Germline V gene lookup returns CDR1 LNHNV and CDR2 YYDKDF (reference sequence). The CDR3 loop reads CATSRGQGRYYEQYF. For the CDR3, the DNA is TGTGCCACCAGCAGGGGACAGGGACGATACTACGAGCAGTACTTC.